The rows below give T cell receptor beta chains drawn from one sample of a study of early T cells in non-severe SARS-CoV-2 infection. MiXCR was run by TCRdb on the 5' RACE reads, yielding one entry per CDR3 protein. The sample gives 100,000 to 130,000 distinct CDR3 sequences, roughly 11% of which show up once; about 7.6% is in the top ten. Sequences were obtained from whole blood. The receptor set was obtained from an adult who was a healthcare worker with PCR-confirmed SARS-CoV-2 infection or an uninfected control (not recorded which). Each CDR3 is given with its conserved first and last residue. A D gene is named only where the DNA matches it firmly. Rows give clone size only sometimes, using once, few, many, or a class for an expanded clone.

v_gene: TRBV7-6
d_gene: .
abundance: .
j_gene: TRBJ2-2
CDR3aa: CASSLGQGNTGELFF
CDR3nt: TGTGCCAGCAGCTTAGGTCAGGGTAACACCGGGGAGCTGTTTTTT

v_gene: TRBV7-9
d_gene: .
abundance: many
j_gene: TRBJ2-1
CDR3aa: CASSTTSYEQFF
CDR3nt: TGTGCCAGCAGCACGACTAGTTATGAGCAGTTCTTC

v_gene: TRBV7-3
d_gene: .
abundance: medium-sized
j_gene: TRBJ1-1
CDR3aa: CASSSGHANTEAFF
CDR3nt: TGTGCCAGCAGCTCCGGACACGCAAACACTGAAGCTTTCTTT

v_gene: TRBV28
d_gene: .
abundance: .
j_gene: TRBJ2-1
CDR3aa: CASSRGVYNEQFF
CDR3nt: TGTGCCAGCAGCCGCGGGGTTTACAATGAGCAGTTCTTC

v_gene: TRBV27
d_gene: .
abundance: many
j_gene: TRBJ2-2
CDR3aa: CSSSPYLRASPANTGELFF
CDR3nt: TGTTCCAGCAGTCCCTATCTCAGGGCCTCTCCTGCGAACACCGGGGAGCTGTTTTTT

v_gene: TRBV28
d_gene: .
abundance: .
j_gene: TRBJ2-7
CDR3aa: CASSLDALFYEQYF
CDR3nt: TGTGCCAGCAGTCTGGACGCCCTTTTCTACGAGCAGTACTTC

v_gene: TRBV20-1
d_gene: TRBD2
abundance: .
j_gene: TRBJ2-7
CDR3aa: CSTEGLHSSYEQYF
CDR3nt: TGCAGTACCGAGGGACTACACAGCTCCTACGAGCAGTACTTC

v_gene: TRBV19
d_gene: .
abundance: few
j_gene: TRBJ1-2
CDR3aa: CASSIPRTPYGYTF
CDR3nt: TGTGCCAGTAGTATACCGCGGACGCCCTATGGCTACACCTTC

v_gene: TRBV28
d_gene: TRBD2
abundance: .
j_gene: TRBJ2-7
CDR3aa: CASSPSGPSGGYEQYF
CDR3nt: TGTGCCAGCAGTCCCTCGGGCCCCAGCGGGGGGTACGAGCAGTACTTC

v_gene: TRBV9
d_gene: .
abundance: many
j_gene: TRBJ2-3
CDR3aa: CASSVASDTQYF
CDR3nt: TGTGCCAGCAGCGTAGCTTCAGATACGCAGTATTTT

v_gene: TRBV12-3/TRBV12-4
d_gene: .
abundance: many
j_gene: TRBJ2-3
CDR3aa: CASSRETGQMAQYF
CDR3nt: TGTGCCAGCAGCCGAGAGACCGGCCAGATGGCGCAGTATTTT

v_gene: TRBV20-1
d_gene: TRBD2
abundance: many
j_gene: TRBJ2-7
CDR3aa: CSASAGVGDEQYF
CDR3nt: TGCAGTGCTAGTGCGGGAGTCGGGGACGAGCAGTACTTC

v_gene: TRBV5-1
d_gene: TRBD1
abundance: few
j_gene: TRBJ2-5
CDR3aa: CASSLGQGAPETQYF
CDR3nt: TGCGCCAGCAGCCTGGGACAGGGGGCCCCGGAGACCCAGTACTTC

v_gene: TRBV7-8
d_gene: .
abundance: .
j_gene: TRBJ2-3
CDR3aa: CASSLSWTDTQYF
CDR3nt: TGTGCCAGCAGCTTATCTTGGACAGATACGCAGTATTTT

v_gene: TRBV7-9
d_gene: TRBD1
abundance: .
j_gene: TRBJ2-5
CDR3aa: CASSPYGQGGKTQYF
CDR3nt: TGTGCCAGCAGCCCCTACGGACAGGGTGGAAAGACCCAGTACTTC

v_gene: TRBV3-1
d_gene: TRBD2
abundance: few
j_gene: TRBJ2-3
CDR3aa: CASSLVVAGRTDTQYF
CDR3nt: TGTGCCAGCAGCCTGGTTGTAGCGGGACGCACAGATACGCAGTATTTT

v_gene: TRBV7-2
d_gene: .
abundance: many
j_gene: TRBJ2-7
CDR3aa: CASSPQVSYEQYF
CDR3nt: TGTGCCAGCAGCCCGCAGGTATCCTACGAGCAGTACTTC

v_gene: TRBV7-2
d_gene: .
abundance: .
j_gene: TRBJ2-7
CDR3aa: CASSFDRFTYEQYF
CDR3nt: TGTGCCAGCAGCTTCGACCGGTTTACTTACGAGCAGTACTTC

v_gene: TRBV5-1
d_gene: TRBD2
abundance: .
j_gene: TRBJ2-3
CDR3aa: CVSSLAGVGTDTQYF
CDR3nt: TGCGTCAGCAGCTTGGCGGGAGTAGGTACGGATACGCAGTATTTT

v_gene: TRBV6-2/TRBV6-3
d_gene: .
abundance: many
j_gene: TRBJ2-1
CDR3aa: CASNSGRHEQFF
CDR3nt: TGTGCCAGCAATTCCGGGCGTCATGAGCAGTTCTTC

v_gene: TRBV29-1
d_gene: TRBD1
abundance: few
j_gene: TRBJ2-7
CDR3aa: CSVEELKGTGFTEQYF
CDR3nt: TGCAGCGTTGAAGAACTAAAAGGGACAGGGTTTACAGAGCAGTACTTC

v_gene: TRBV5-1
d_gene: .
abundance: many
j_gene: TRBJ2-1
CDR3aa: CASSSAGGYEQFF
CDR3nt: TGCGCCAGCAGCTCCGCTGGGGGGTATGAGCAGTTCTTC

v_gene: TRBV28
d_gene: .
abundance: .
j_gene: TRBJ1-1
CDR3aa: CASSGTQNTEAFF
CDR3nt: TGTGCCAGCAGTGGAACACAGAACACTGAAGCTTTCTTT

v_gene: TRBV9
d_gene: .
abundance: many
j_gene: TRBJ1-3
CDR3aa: CASSVGTSSSGNTIYF
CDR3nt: TGTGCCAGCAGCGTAGGGACTTCCAGCTCTGGAAACACCATATATTTT

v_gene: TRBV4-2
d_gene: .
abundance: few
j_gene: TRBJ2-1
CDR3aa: CASSQVGIGNEQFF
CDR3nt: TGTGCCAGCAGCCAAGTTGGGATCGGCAATGAGCAGTTCTTC